The TCR beta chain under discussion was sequenced for a study of T cell changes during pregnancy in multiple sclerosis (dated 2019 in TCRdb). About the full investigation: In women with multiple sclerosis, the researchers looked at how the T cell repertoire shifted as pregnancy progressed.

About this clone: Its antigen is unknown. No base quality values were provided; no much bigger clone lies one nucleotide off.

Reading the germline V gene (reference sequence) gives CDR1 GTSNPN and CDR2 SVGIG. The CDR3 covers 14 residues, taking in both the cysteine and the phenylalanine. Here the CDR3 DNA is all that survives: 42 bases in frame from base 1. Trimming takes 0 bases from V and 5 bases from J, and the germline ends sit 13 bases apart. Libraries were made using the immunoSEQ multiplex PCR assay. TCRdb carries this immuneACCESS record with in-frame sequences only. Its versions omit some clonotypes, under half of them owing to an unresolved V gene in the studies checked, with the rest unexplained. The sample table lists over 25,000 clones, 90% to 95% of them with a count of one. 3.5% to 5% of the sample lies in the top ten.

The sequencing used CD8+ T cells from peripheral blood mononuclear cells, collected in the second trimester of pregnancy. The sequence links TRBV30 to TRBJ1-1, with TRBD1 as a weak D call on 6 bases. The TCR sequence derives from a female donor in good health, enrolled as a control in a pregnancy study. The DNA sequence follows: TGTGCCTGGAGTGTGGGCAGGGGTGGGACTGAAGCTTTCTTT. It translates as CAWSVGRGGTEAFF.